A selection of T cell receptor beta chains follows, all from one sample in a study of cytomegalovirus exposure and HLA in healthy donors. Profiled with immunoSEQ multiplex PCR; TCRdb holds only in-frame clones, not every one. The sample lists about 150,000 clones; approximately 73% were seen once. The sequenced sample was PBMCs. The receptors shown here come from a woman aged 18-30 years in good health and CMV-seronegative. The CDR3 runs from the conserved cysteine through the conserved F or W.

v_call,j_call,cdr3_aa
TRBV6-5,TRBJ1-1,CASSHLREMNTEAFF
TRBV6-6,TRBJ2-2,CASKGTGERTGELFF
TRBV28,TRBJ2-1,CASSYPSSGGAFNEQFF
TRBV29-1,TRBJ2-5,CSVAPPLWLAGGGVETQYF
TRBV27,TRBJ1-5,CASQSFGGPQHF
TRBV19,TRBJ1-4,CASSITLGQGSEKLFF
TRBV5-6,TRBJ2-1,CASSLASGQEQFF
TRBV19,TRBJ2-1,CASNPRGPSYNEQFF
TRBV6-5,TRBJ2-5,CASSPRDRLVTQYF
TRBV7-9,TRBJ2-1,CSSSLAPWGAGGPVNEQFF
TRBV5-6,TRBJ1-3,CASSLMDRGRAGNTIYF
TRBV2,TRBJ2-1,CASSERPLGLAGSYNEQFF
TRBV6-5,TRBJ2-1,CASSYSFLQEQFF
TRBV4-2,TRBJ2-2,CASSHGGLAGDTGELFF